Listed below are T cell receptor beta chains from one sample, sequenced in a study of OX40 agonist ivuxolimab in advanced cancers. Generated by immunoSEQ multiplex PCR, the TCRdb table keeps only in-frame clones and is missing some. The repertoire holds around 30,000 clones, with approximately 84% as singletons. Here the sequenced sample was CD4+ or CD8+ T cells sorted from blood, taken in a trial of the OX40 agonist ivuxolimab. The receptors originated from an adult with an advanced solid tumor such as melanoma, head and neck, liver or kidney cancer. Both conserved end residues are part of each CDR3. D genes are given only for firm matches. Some rows mark clone size as missing; the rest say once, few, many or name a class of expanded clone.

14 | TRBJ1-2 | . | . | TRBV10-3 | TGTGCCATCAGTGAGTCCCTGACTGACTATGGCTACACCTTC | CAISESLTDYGYTF
14 | TRBJ1-6 | once | . | TRBV6-4 | TGTGCCAGCAGTGATGGCCAGGATAATTCACCCCTCCACTTT | CASSDGQDNSPLHF
15 | TRBJ1-1 | . | . | TRBV7-9 | TGTGCCAGCAGCTTAGCCCGGGGAACGAACACTGAAGCTTTCTTT | CASSLARGTNTEAFF
15 | TRBJ2-7 | . | . | TRBV7-6 | TGTGCCAGCAGCTTGGGGCAGGGTAATTTCTACGAGCAGTACTTC | CASSLGQGNFYEQYF
14 | TRBJ1-6 | . | TRBD1 | TRBV27 | TGTGCCAGCAGGACAGGGGCCCATAGTTCACCCCTCCACTTT | CASRTGAHSSPLHF
15 | TRBJ1-1 | . | TRBD1 | TRBV27 | TGTGCCAGCAGTGGGGGGGACAGAGTGAGGGATGAAGCTTTCTTT | CASSGGDRVRDEAFF
16 | TRBJ1-4 | few | . | TRBV13 | TGTGCCAGCAGCTTAGGGGACGGGGAAGCTAATGAAAAACTGTTTTTT | CASSLGDGEANEKLFF
17 | TRBJ1-4 | . | . | TRBV4-1 | TGCGCCAGCAGCCAAGAGGGGGGGCGTTTAGGCCGGGAAAAACTGTTTTTT | CASSQEGGRLGREKLFF
15 | TRBJ2-7 | . | TRBD2 | TRBV28 | TGTGCCAGCAGCACGGGACTAGTCGGCTCCTACGAGCAGTACTTC | CASSTGLVGSYEQYF
15 | TRBJ2-7 | . | . | TRBV15 | TGTGCCACCGGACCCAGTACTAGGAGCTCCTACGAGCAGTACTTC | CATGPSTRSSYEQYF
16 | TRBJ1-1 | . | . | TRBV15 | TGTGCCACCAGCACAGTACCCCGGGCGGTGAACACTGAAGCTTTCTTT | CATSTVPRAVNTEAFF
15 | TRBJ1-1 | . | . | TRBV15 | TGTGCCACCAGCAGAGATCAAGAAGGGAGCACTGAAGCTTTCTTT | CATSRDQEGSTEAFF
12 | TRBJ2-5 | . | . | TRBV6-5 | TGTGCCAGCAGTTCCTCGGGAGAGACCCAGTACTTC | CASSSSGETQYF
14 | TRBJ1-6 | . | . | TRBV27 | TGTGCCAGCACCGCCCGCGGTGCCAATTCACCCCTCCACTTT | CASTARGANSPLHF
15 | TRBJ2-3 | . | TRBD2 | TRBV27 | TGTGCCAGCAGTTCCCGACTAGCGGGCACAGATACGCAGTATTTT | CASSSRLAGTDTQYF
15 | TRBJ2-3 | . | TRBD1 | TRBV7-3 | TGTGCCAGCAGCTTAGAAGGGGGCGCCGGAGATACGCAGTATTTT | CASSLEGGAGDTQYF
16 | TRBJ1-4 | . | TRBD1 | TRBV29-1 | TGCAGCGTTGAAGAGAGAGGGACAGGACCCCGCCCCACACTGTTTTTT | CSVEERGTGPRPTLFF
14 | TRBJ2-1 | . | . | TRBV28 | TGTGCCACCCAGTCGGGGGCGATTATCAATGAGCAGTTCTTC | CATQSGAIINEQFF
18 | TRBJ2-5 | . | TRBD2 | TRBV9 | TGTGCCAGCAGCGTAGAACCAGCGGGGGGGCCTTTTCGAGAGACCCAGTACTTC | CASSVEPAGGPFRETQYF
15 | TRBJ2-7 | . | TRBD1 | TRBV4-1 | TGCGCCAGCAGCCACGCCGGGACAGTCCTATACGAGCAGTACTTC | CASSHAGTVLYEQYF
14 | TRBJ2-3 | . | . | TRBV25-1 | TGTGCCAGCAGTGGGAGGTCCGGGACAGATACGCAGTATTTT | CASSGRSGTDTQYF
13 | TRBJ2-7 | once | . | TRBV11-2 | TGTGCCAGCAGCCCCAGGGGGGGCTACGAGCAGTACTTC | CASSPRGGYEQYF
14 | TRBJ1-2 | . | . | TRBV27 | TGTGCCAGCAGGCAGGGAGGGTCTAACTATGGCTACACCTTC | CASRQGGSNYGYTF
15 | TRBJ2-2 | . | . | TRBV19 | TGTGCCAGTAGTATAAAGCTTCCGAACACCGGGGAGCTGTTTTTT | CASSIKLPNTGELFF
15 | TRBJ2-5 | once | . | TRBV10-2 | TGCGCCAGCAGTGAGCAAAGCGCGGACCAAGAGACCCAGTACTTC | CASSEQSADQETQYF
13 | TRBJ2-7 | . | . | TRBV7-9 | TGTGCCAGCAGCTTACCCTTATCCTACGAGCAGTACTTC | CASSLPLSYEQYF
16 | TRBJ1-5 | . | . | TRBV28 | TGTGCCAGCAGTTCGGGCAGGGGTATAAGCAATCAGCCCCAGCATTTT | CASSSGRGISNQPQHF